This passage covers 20 T cell receptor beta chains from one sample sequenced in a study of patients and donors after allogeneic stem cell transplantation. TCRdb processed the RT-PCR reads anew with MiXCR; each CDR3 protein has one entry. The sample lists about 200,000 distinct CDR3 sequences; around two fifths were seen once. Source material: blood, either unsorted or a sorted T cell fraction (not recorded which). Receptors were obtained from a human donor who was either an allogeneic HSCT recipient or a stem cell or donor lymphocyte infusion donor (not recorded which). It is not recorded whose cells these are; they may come from a transplant donor.

This clonotype was observed a handful of times. This chain connects TRBV4-1 to TRBJ1-2, with D tentatively TRBD1 (6 bases). This CDR3 has 14 amino acids. CDR1 and CDR2 from the germline V gene are MGHRA and YSYEKL. Trimming removed 1 base at V and 9 bases at J, with 15 bases between. CDR3 coding DNA: TGCGCCAGCAGCCAAGTAGGACAGAGAACGAGCTACACCTTC. Protein sequence: CASSQVGQRTSYTF.

The chain carries TRBV5-1 and TRBJ1-6; maybe TRBD1 (6 bases). CDR1 SGHRS and CDR2 YFSETQ come from the germline V gene. The V end lost 4 bases, the J end lost 9 bases, and 8 bases lay between the germline ends. The CDR3 extends over 12 amino acids. CDR3 nucleotide sequence: TGCGCCAGCAGCCTGGACAGTTCACCCCTCCACTTT. It codes for CASSLDSSPLHF.

The J gene is TRBJ2-2, the V gene TRBV12-3 or TRBV12-4; D possibly corresponds to TRBD1 (5 bases). This CDR3 spans 13 amino acids. The V gene lost 8 bases and the J gene lost 2 bases, with 9 bases spanning the gap. The CDR3 is CASSGRNTGELFF. The CDR3 DNA sequence: TGTGCCAGCTCAGGGCGTAACACCGGGGAGCTGTTTTTT.

This clonotype was counted once. The chain has TRBV28 and TRBJ1-3; D ambiguous. CDR3 length equals 13 residues. Looked up from germline, CDR1 is MDHEN and CDR2 is SYDVKM. V lost 2 bases and J 8 bases, leaving 10 bases between the germline ends. CDR3 region: CASSLRQADTIYF. DNA for the CDR3: TGTGCCAGCAGTTTACGGCAAGCGGACACCATATATTTT.

This clonotype appeared a few times. V and J are TRBV5-1 and TRBJ2-3, with no clear D. The ends were cut back, 5 bases at V and 6 bases at J, with 13 bases in the middle. The length of the CDR3 is 13 residues. Germline CDR1 reads SGHRS; CDR2 reads YFSETQ. The CDR3 coding sequence is TGCGCCAGCAGTTGGGTAACGAGGGATACGCAGTATTTT. This sequence encodes CASSWVTRDTQYF.

The V and J genes are TRBV6-6 and TRBJ1-6; D perhaps matches TRBD1 (6 bases). With 7 bases removed from V and 9 bases from J, the gap between germline ends came to 16 bases. Germline V gives CDR1 MNHNY, CDR2 SVGAGI (reference sequence). The CDR3 contains 14 residues. CDR3 region: CASTPWGAASPLHF. For the CDR3, the DNA is TGTGCCAGCACCCCGTGGGGGGCTGCTTCACCCCTCCACTTT.

The J gene is TRBJ1-4, the V gene TRBV5-5; D gene uncertain. There are 14 residues in the CDR3. Germline V gene lookup returns CDR1 SGHKS and CDR2 YYEKEE (reference sequence). V was cut by 5 bases and J by 5 bases, with 13 bases left in between. Here the CDR3 reads CASRPGRFNEKLFF. The CDR3 DNA sequence: TGTGCCAGCAGGCCCGGACGGTTCAATGAAAAACTGTTTTTT.

This clonotype was counted a few times. The J gene is TRBJ1-2, the V gene TRBV29-1; unclear D gene. In germline, CDR1 is SQVTM, CDR2 ANQGSEA. V lost 3 bases to trimming and J lost 5 bases, with 16 bases between them. The CDR3 has 14 residues. In DNA form, the CDR3 reads TGCAGCGTTGATCGATTGTGGCCCTCATATGGCTACACCTTC. It specifies CSVDRLWPSYGYTF.

The CDR3 bases are TGCAGTGCCACACAGGGTACGGATCAGCCCCAGCATTTT. Its translation: CSATQGTDQPQHF. The V and J genes are TRBV20-1 and TRBJ1-5; perhaps TRBD1 as D (6 bases). V dropped 6 bases and J dropped 5 bases, with 14 bases sitting between them. Germline CDR1 is DFQATT and CDR2 is SNEGSKA (reference sequence). CDR3 length equals 13 residues.

This clonotype was counted only a few times. This chain links TRBV6-2 or TRBV6-3 with TRBJ2-7, with D perhaps TRBD1 or TRBD2 (5 bases each). The germline V gene has CDR1 MNHEY and CDR2 SVGEGT. The CDR3 sequence is 12 residues long. Trimming pared 8 bases from V and 2 bases from J, leaving 10 bases between. The chain's CDR3 is CASGTAAYEQYF. For the CDR3, the DNA is TGTGCCAGCGGGACCGCAGCCTACGAGCAGTACTTC.

V is TRBV9 and J is TRBJ1-1; 7 bases align to TRBD1. CDR1 is SGDLS and CDR2 is YYNGEE in the germline V gene. V was clipped by 3 bases and J by 11 bases; unmatched bases: 7. The CDR3 is 12 amino acids. The CDR3 reads CASSGRDRAAFF. Written as DNA, the CDR3 is TGTGCCAGCAGCGGCCGGGACAGAGCTGCTTTCTTT.

This clonotype was counted a few times. The chain combines TRBV20-1 with TRBJ1-6; TRBD1 matches at 8 bases. Looked up from germline, CDR1 is DFQATT and CDR2 is SNEGSKA (reference sequence). There are 16 residues in the CDR3. Trimming cost V 2 bases and J 9 bases; bases outside gene matches: 12. CDR3 amino acids: CSARSGGDRLASPLHF. CDR3 in DNA: TGCAGTGCTAGAAGCGGCGGGGACAGGCTAGCTTCACCCCTCCACTTT.

This clonotype appeared a few times. The chain employs TRBV19 and TRBJ1-5, with D unclear. Germline V gene sequence: CDR1 LNHDA, CDR2 SQIVND (reference sequence). The V and J ends lost 3 bases and 10 bases respectively, with 10 bases between them. This CDR3 contains 12 residues. CDR3 DNA: TGTGCCAGTAGTATCCAGCGGAGCCCCCAGCATTTT. Amino acids: CASSIQRSPQHF.

This clonotype has just a few counts. This rearrangement joins TRBV29-1 to TRBJ2-5, with D unresolved. V was trimmed by 2 bases and J by 2 bases, leaving 9 bases between them. The CDR3 runs to 13 residues. Germline lookup yields CDR1 SQVTM and CDR2 ANQGSEA. CDR3 protein: CSVERHQQETQYF. The CDR3, as DNA: TGCAGCGTTGAAAGACACCAGCAAGAGACCCAGTACTTC.

This chain uses TRBV7-2 with TRBJ1-1, with 7 positions matching TRBD1. The V segment lost 3 bases and the J segment 12 bases; nucleotides outside the gene matches: 10. The V gene's germline CDR1 is SGHTA and CDR2 FQGNSA. The CDR3 covers 13 residues. The CDR3 protein is CASSFRGRGLTFF. In DNA form, the CDR3 reads TGTGCCAGCAGCTTTAGGGGGCGCGGGTTGACTTTCTTT. The full variable domain, rest sourced from reference TRBV7-2 and TRBJ1-1, is GAGVSQSPSNKVTEKGKDVELRCDPISGHTALYWYRQSLGQGLEFLIYFQGNSAPDKSGLPSDRFSAERTGGSVSTLTIQRTQQEDSAVYLCASSFRGRGLTFFGQGTRLTVV.

The chain is built from TRBV9 and TRBJ1-1, with D possibly being TRBD1 (5 bases). Germline V lookup: CDR1 SGDLS, CDR2 YYNGEE. Trimming left V 0 bases short and J 5 bases short, with 17 bases between. This CDR3 is built from 16 residues. CDR3 nucleotide sequence: TGTGCCAGCAGCGTAGCCGGGACGGGGAGCGTGACTGAAGCTTTCTTT. Protein sequence: CASSVAGTGSVTEAFF.

Only a few counts were recorded for this clonotype. V gene TRBV5-1 combines with J gene TRBJ1-6; D is possibly TRBD1 (6 bases). This CDR3 has 16 amino acids. V was pared by 4 bases and J by 8 bases, with 19 bases between. Germline V gene lookup returns CDR1 SGHRS and CDR2 YFSETQ. The CDR3 is CASSPDPLGGDSPLHF. The DNA of the CDR3 is TGCGCCAGCAGCCCCGACCCCCTCGGGGGCGATTCACCCCTCCACTTT.

V is TRBV5-1 and J is TRBJ2-7; TRBD1 agrees at 9 bases. The CDR3 has 16 amino acids. The junction had 12 bases not matched to a gene; V was cut back by 3 bases and J by 5 bases. The germline CDR1 and CDR2 sequences are SGHRS and YFSETQ. The DNA for the CDR3 is TGCGCCAGCAGCTGGGCGGACAGGGGTGCCCTCCACGAGCAGTACTTC. This sequence encodes CASSWADRGALHEQYF.

The CDR3 nucleotides read TGCAGTGCTAGACCTCCAGGCAATGAGCAGTTCTTC. This gives the protein CSARPPGNEQFF. This rearrangement joins TRBV20-1 to TRBJ2-1; D ambiguous. Germline V gives CDR1 DFQATT, CDR2 SNEGSKA (reference sequence). The CDR3 spans 12 residues. V lost 2 bases, J lost 6 bases, and 8 bases lay in between.

This clonotype has only a few counts. V gene TRBV4-1 combines with J gene TRBJ1-3; D unclear. From germline, CDR1 is MGHRA and CDR2 YSYEKL. V lost 0 bases and J lost 7, with 16 bases in between. This CDR3 region has 16 residues. The CDR3 region has the DNA TGCGCCAGCAGCCAAGATTGGGCGGATCGTACTAACACCATATATTTT. It yields the protein CASSQDWADRTNTIYF.